This TCR beta chain appears in the sequencing data of a study of T-cell reconstitution after alpha-beta-depleted transplantation in children. Library preparation (for TCRbeta) was performed with unique molecular identifiers. TCRdb reprocessed the PCR reads with MiXCR, giving one entry per CDR3 protein. The sample consists of 200,000 to 300,000 distinct CDR3 sequences, around 8% of them appearing once. Germline values: CDR1 SNHLY, CDR2 FYNNEI. V was trimmed by 2 bases and J by 4 bases, leaving 11 bases between them. The CDR3 has 15 residues. This clonotype was counted at least ten times. The rearrangement links TRBV2 to TRBJ2-2; no reliable D call. The material sequenced was PBMCs, mostly from graft donor cells, taken 180 days after TCRalphabeta/CD19-depleted stem cell transplant. The TCR was taken from a male patient between 5 and 17 years old who had a stem cell transplant for acute lymphoblastic leukemia, so the T cells may come from the graft donor. As DNA, the CDR3 is TGTGCCAGCAGTGAAACAGTGGTGTTCACCGGGGAGCTGTTTTTT. Protein: CASSETVVFTGELFF.